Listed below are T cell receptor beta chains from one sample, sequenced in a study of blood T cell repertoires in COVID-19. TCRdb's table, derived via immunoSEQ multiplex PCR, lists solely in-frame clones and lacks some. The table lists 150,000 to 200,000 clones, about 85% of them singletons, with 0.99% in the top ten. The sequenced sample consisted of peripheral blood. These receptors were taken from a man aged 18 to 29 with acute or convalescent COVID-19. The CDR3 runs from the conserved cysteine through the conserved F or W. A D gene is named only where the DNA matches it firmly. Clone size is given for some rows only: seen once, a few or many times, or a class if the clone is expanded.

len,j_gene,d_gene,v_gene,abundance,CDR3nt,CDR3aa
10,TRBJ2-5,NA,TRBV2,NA,TGTGCCGCGGGGAAAGAGACCCAGTACTTC,CAAGKETQYF
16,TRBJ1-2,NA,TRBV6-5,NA,TGTGCCAGCAGTTACTTGAGGACGGGGGGGAGCTATGGCTACACCTTC,CASSYLRTGGSYGYTF
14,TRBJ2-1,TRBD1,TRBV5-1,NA,TGCGCCAGCAGCCCCGGACAGGGGAGGGAGGAGCAGTTCTTC,CASSPGQGREEQFF
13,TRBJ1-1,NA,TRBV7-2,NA,TGTGCCAGCAGCTTATTCCGCAGGGATGAAGCTTTCTTT,CASSLFRRDEAFF
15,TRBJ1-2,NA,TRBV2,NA,TGTGCCAGCAGTGAACCCACTTCGGACAGAGAGGGCTACACCTTC,CASSEPTSDREGYTF
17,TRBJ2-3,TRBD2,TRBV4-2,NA,TGTGCCAGCAGCCAAGAAGGGGTTGGGACTAGCGGTTATACGCAGTATTTT,CASSQEGVGTSGYTQYF
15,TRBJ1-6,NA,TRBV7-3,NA,TGTGCCAGCAGCTTAAGTGGCAGGGGTTATTCACCCCTCCACTTT,CASSLSGRGYSPLHF
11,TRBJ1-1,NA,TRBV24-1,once,TGTGCCACCAGCAGGGACACTGAAGCTTTCTTT,CATSRDTEAFF
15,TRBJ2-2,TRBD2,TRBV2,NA,TGTGCCAGCAGCCTCACTAGCGGGTACACCGGGGAGCTGTTTTTT,CASSLTSGYTGELFF
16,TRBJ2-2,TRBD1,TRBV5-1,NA,TGCGCCAGCAGCCGGAACCCGGGACAGGGGACCGGGGAGCTGTTTTTT,CASSRNPGQGTGELFF
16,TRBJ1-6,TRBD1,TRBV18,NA,TGTGCCAGCTCACCAGGGGGCAGGGGGAGGAATTCACCCCTCCACTTT,CASSPGGRGRNSPLHF
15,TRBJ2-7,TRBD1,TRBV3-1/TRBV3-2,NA,TGTGCCAGCAGCCAAGCCGGACAGGGGGACTACGAGCAGTACTTC,CASSQAGQGDYEQYF
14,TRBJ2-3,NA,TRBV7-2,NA,TGTGCCAGCAGCTCCCGAAGGGGTGCAGATACGCAGTATTTT,CASSSRRGADTQYF
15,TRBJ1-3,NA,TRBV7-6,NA,TGTGCCAGCTCTGAAGGACAGTTCTCTGGAAACACCATATATTTT,CASSEGQFSGNTIYF
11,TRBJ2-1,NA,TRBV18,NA,TGTGCCAGCTCACCCGACTCAGGGGTGTTCTTC,CASSPDSGVFF
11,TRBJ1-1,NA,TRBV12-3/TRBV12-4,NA,TGTGCCAGCAGTTTCAGTCATGAAGCTTTCTTT,CASSFSHEAFF
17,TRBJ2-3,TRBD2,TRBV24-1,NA,TGTGCCACCAGTGATGGGACTAGCGGGGGTTCTAGAGATACGCAGTATTTT,CATSDGTSGGSRDTQYF
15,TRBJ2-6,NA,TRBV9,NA,TGTGCCAGCAGCGGAGAAAACGCTGGGGCCAACGTCCTGACTTTC,CASSGENAGANVLTF
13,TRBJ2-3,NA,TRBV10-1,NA,TGCGCCAGCAGCCCGACAGTTACAGATACGCAGTATTTT,CASSPTVTDTQYF
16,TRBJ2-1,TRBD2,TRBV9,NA,TGTGCCAGCAGCGTAGCGGCTAGCGGGGGGGCGAATGAGCAGTTCTTC,CASSVAASGGANEQFF
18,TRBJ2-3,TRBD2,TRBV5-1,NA,TGCGCCAGCAGCTTGAGGACTAGCGGGGGAACTAGCACAGATACGCAGTATTTT,CASSLRTSGGTSTDTQYF
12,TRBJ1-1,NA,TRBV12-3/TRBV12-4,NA,TGTGCCAGCAGCACCACGAGCACTGAAGCTTTCTTT,CASSTTSTEAFF
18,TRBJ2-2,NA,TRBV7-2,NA,TGTGCCAGCAGCCTCGGACAGGGCGGGGGCAGCTATACCGGGGAGCTGTTTTTT,CASSLGQGGGSYTGELFF
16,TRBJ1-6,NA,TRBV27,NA,TGTGCCAGCAGTCCCGGGAGGAGCTCCTATAATTCACCCCTCCACTTT,CASSPGRSSYNSPLHF
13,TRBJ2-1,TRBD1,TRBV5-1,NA,TGCGCCAGCAGCTTCGGGACAGACAATGAGCAGTTCTTC,CASSFGTDNEQFF
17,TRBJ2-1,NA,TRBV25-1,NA,TGTGCCAGCAGTGAAGGGGGAACAGGGCTTCGGGGCAATGAGCAGTTCTTC,CASSEGGTGLRGNEQFF
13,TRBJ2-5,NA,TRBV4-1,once,TGCGCCAGCAGCCAAGTAGAGGGAGAGACCCAGTACTTC,CASSQVEGETQYF
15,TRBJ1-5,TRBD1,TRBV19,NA,TGTGCCAGTAGTATAGATTCAGGGGGCTATCAGCCCCAGCATTTT,CASSIDSGGYQPQHF
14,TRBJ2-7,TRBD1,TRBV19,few,TGTGCCAGTAGTATAGCGGGACAGGGGCACGAGCAGTACTTC,CASSIAGQGHEQYF
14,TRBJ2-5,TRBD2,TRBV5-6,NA,TGTGCCAGCAGGCGCAGCGGGGGGGGTGAGACCCAGTACTTC,CASRRSGGGETQYF
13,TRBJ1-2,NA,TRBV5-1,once,TGCGCCAGCGGGCGGGGGACTAACTATGGCTACACCTTC,CASGRGTNYGYTF
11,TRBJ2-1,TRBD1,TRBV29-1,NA,TGCAGCGTTGAATCGGGACAGGGGGCGTTCTTC,CSVESGQGAFF
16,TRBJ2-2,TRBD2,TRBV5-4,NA,TGTGCCAGCACCATAGCGGGGGGGCTAAGAACCGGGGAGCTGTTTTTT,CASTIAGGLRTGELFF
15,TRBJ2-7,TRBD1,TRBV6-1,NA,TGTGCCAGCAGTGAAGACAGGGGTTTCATCTACGAGCAGTACTTC,CASSEDRGFIYEQYF
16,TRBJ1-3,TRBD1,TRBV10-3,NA,TGTGCCATCAGGGGGGACAGGTCGAGCTCTGGAAACACCATATATTTT,CAIRGDRSSSGNTIYF
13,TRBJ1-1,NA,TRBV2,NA,TGTGCCAGCACCGCACAGGGGAACACTGAAGCTTTCTTT,CASTAQGNTEAFF
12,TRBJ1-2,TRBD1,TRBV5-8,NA,TGTGCCAGCAGGAGAACAGGGGCTGGCTACACCTTC,CASRRTGAGYTF
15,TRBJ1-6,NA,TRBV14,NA,TGTGCCAGCAGCCGGTCTAAAGCCTTTGATTCACCCCTCCACTTT,CASSRSKAFDSPLHF
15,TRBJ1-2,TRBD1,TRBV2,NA,TGTGCCAGCGACCGGGGGGACAGGAGTAACTATGGCTACACCTTC,CASDRGDRSNYGYTF
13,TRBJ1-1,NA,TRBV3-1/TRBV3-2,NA,TGTGCCAGCAGCCAAGTAGAGAACACTGAAGCTTTCTTT,CASSQVENTEAFF
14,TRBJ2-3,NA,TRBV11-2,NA,TGTGCCAGCAGCTTAGTCCAGGGCACAGATACGCAGTATTTT,CASSLVQGTDTQYF
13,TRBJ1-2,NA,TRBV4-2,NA,TGTGCCAGCAGCCAAGTTGGCAGGGCTGGCTACACCTTC,CASSQVGRAGYTF
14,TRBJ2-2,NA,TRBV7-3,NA,TGTGCCAGCAGCAATGGACAGCCTCCCGGGGAGCTGTTTTTT,CASSNGQPPGELFF
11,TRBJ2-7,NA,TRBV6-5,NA,TGTGCCAGCAGCGAGGGCTACGAGCAGTACTTC,CASSEGYEQYF